This T cell receptor beta chain was sequenced for a study of graft-versus-host responses after intestinal transplantation. In the case of this clone: Its cognate antigen is unknown.

V was clipped by 3 bases and J by 4 bases, with 10 bases between them. Per germline, CDR1 SGHRS and CDR2 YFSETQ. The CDR3 spans 13 residues. Clones were sequenced by immunoSEQ multiplex PCR, and TCRdb holds only the in-frame ones, with some missing. The sample comprises about 100,000 clones, approximately 84% of which are singletons, and 0.9% to 1% rests with the top ten. The chain couples TRBV5-1 to TRBJ2-5; a weak D match, TRBD1 (5 bases). The receptor was derived from a human donor who was the organ donor for an intestinal transplant. The sequencing here drew on unstimulated CD4+ T cells sorted from spleen or lymph node cells, taken before transplant. For the CDR3, the DNA is TGCGCCAGCAGCTCGCGGACAACAGAGACCCAGTACTTC. Its protein product is CASSSRTTETQYF.